This entry concerns a single TCR beta chain. Its antigen is not known. The germline gives CDR1 SGDLS, CDR2 YYNGEE. The CDR3 is made up of 15 amino acids. The V end was cut by 0 bases, the J end by 6 bases, with 13 bases between. The record originates from a study of STAT5B mutations in CD4+ large granular lymphocyte leukemia. Study-wide findings and caveats: 8/27 top patient clones versus 2/35 control clones were TRBV06-family.

Control samples were healthy donors' buffy coats. Here immunoSEQ multiplex PCR was the method, and the copy in TCRdb shows in-frame clones only, minus some. The data show tens of thousands of clones, roughly 79% seen once. Sequenced input: CD4+ T cells from blood buffy coats. This clonotype was obtained from a human donor in good health. V usage is TRBV9 and J usage is TRBJ2-1; D unresolved. The CDR3 region is CASSVALGGINEQFF. CDR3 nucleotide sequence: TGTGCCAGCAGCGTAGCCCTAGGTGGGATCAATGAGCAGTTCTTC.